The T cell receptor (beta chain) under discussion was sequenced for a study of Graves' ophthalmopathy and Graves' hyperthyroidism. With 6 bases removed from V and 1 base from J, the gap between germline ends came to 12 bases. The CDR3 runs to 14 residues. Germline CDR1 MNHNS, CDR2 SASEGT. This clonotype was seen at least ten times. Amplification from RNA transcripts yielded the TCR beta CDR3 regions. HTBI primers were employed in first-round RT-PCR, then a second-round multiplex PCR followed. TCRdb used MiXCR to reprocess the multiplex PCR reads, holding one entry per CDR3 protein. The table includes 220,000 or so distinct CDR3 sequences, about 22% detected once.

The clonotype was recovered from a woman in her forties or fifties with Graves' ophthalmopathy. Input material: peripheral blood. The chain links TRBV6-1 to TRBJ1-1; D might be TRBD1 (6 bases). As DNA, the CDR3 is TGTGCCAGCAGATTCGGGGGGGCGAACACTGAAGCTTTCTTT. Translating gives CASRFGGANTEAFF.